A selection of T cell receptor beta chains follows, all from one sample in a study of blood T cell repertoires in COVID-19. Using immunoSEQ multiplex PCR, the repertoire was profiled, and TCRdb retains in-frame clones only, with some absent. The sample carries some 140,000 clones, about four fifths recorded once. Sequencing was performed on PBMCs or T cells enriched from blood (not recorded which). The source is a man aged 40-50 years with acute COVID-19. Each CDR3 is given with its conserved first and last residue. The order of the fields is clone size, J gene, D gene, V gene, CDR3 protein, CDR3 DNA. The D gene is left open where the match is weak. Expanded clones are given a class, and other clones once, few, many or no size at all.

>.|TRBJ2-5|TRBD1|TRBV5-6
CASSFPIRVDRGGETQYF
TGTGCCAGCAGCTTCCCTATCCGCGTGGACAGGGGAGGAGAGACCCAGTACTTC
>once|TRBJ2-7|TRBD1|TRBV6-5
CASGRDRGYEQYF
TGTGCCAGCGGCCGGGACAGGGGCTACGAGCAGTACTTC
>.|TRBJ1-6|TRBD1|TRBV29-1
CSVGTGDYNSPLHF
TGCAGCGTGGGGACAGGGGACTATAATTCACCCCTCCACTTT
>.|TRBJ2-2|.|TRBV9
CASSVAARGNTGELFF
TGTGCCAGCAGCGTAGCGGCCAGGGGGAACACCGGGGAGCTGTTTTTT
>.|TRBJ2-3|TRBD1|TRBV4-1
CASSPPIGQGPADTQYF
TGCGCCAGCAGCCCCCCCATCGGACAGGGGCCCGCGGATACGCAGTATTTT
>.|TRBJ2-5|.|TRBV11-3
CASSLGPTGDPETQYF
TGTGCCAGCAGCTTAGGTCCGACAGGAGACCCAGAGACCCAGTACTTC
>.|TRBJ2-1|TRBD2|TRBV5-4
CASSLAEGLAGDYNEQFF
TGTGCCAGCAGCTTGGCCGAGGGACTAGCGGGGGATTACAATGAGCAGTTCTTC
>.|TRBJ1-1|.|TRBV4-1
CASSPRENTEAFF
TGCGCCAGCAGCCCCCGGGAGAACACTGAAGCTTTCTTT
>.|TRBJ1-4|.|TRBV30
CAWRLPQMPGVGGEKLFF
TGTGCCTGGAGGCTTCCGCAAATGCCGGGAGTTGGAGGGGAAAAACTGTTTTTT
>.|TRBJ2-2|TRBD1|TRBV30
CAWGQVNTGELFF
TGTGCCTGGGGACAGGTTAACACCGGGGAGCTGTTTTTT
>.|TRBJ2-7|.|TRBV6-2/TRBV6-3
CASSRPLSGSSYEQYF
TGTGCCAGCAGTCGTCCCCTTTCCGGTAGCTCCTACGAGCAGTACTTC
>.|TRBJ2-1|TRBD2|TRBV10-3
CAIRGRGGSKDNEQFF
TGTGCCATCAGAGGTAGGGGCGGGAGTAAGGACAATGAGCAGTTCTTC
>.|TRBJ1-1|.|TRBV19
CASSILGRDTEAFF
TGTGCCAGTAGTATACTGGGCAGGGACACTGAAGCTTTCTTT
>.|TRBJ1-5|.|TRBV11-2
CASSLAPGNYQPQHF
TGTGCCAGCAGCTTAGCCCCGGGAAATTATCAGCCCCAGCATTTT
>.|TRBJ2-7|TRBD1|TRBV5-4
CASSLAQGAYEQYF
TGTGCCAGCAGCTTGGCACAGGGGGCCTACGAGCAGTACTTC
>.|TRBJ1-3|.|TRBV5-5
CASSVLEGNTIYF
TGTGCCAGCAGCGTTCTGGAGGGAAACACCATATATTTT
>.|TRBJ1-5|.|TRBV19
CASKSGSNQPQHF
TGTGCCAGTAAGTCGGGTAGCAATCAGCCCCAGCATTTT
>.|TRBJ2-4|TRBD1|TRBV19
CASSTPGGYKNIQYF
TGTGCCAGTAGTACCCCAGGGGGTTACAAAAACATTCAGTACTTC
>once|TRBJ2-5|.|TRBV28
CASSLSAGLVETQYF
TGTGCCAGCAGTTTATCGGCAGGGCTGGTCGAGACCCAGTACTTC
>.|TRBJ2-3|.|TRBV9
CASSPPRGGVLPDTQYF
TGTGCCAGCAGCCCACCTAGGGGCGGGGTCTTGCCAGATACGCAGTATTTT
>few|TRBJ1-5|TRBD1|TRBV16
CASSLLGTGWDQPQHF
TGTGCCAGCAGTCTTCTAGGGACAGGGTGGGATCAGCCCCAGCATTTT
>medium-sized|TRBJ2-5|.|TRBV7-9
CASSLADPGGQYF
TGTGCCAGCAGCTTAGCAGACCCCGGGGGCCAGTACTTC
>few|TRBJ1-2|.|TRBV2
CASSEEQAYGYTF
TGTGCCAGCAGTGAAGAACAGGCCTATGGCTACACCTTC
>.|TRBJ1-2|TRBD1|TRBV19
CASSIDGTAYGYTF
TGTGCCAGTAGTATCGACGGGACAGCCTATGGCTACACCTTC
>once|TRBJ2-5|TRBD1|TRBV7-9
CASSFNFRDRASRETQYF
TGTGCCAGCAGCTTTAATTTTAGGGACAGGGCCTCCCGGGAGACCCAGTACTTC
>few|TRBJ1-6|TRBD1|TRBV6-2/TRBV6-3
CASSYDRVDSPLHF
TGTGCCAGCAGTTACGACAGGGTGGATTCACCCCTCCACTTT
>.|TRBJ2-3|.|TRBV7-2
CASSSPRRQGLPADTQYF
TGTGCCAGCAGCTCCCCGAGGAGGCAGGGGTTACCAGCAGATACGCAGTATTTT
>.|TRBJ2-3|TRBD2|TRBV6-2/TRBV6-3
CASSPGLAGKKDTQYF
TGTGCCAGCAGCCCCGGACTAGCGGGAAAGAAAGATACGCAGTATTTT
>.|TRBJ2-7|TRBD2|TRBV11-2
CASSSFRLAGAGEQYF
TGTGCCAGCAGCTCATTTCGACTAGCGGGGGCCGGCGAGCAGTACTTC
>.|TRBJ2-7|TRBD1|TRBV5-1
CASSPFDRVYEQYF
TGCGCCAGCAGCCCATTTGACAGGGTATACGAGCAGTACTTC
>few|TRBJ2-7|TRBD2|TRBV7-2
CASSSLAGESQYF
TGTGCCAGCAGCTCACTAGCGGGAGAGTCGCAGTACTTC
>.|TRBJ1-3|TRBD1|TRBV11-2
CASSLTLGQTLIGNTIYF
TGTGCCAGCAGCCTGACTTTGGGACAGACCCTTATTGGAAACACCATATATTTT
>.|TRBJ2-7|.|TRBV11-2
CASSSISAGGSYEQYF
TGTGCCAGCAGCTCGATCTCGGCCGGGGGCTCCTACGAGCAGTACTTC
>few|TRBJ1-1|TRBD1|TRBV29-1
CSARTGGTEAFF
TGCAGCGCCAGGACAGGGGGGACTGAAGCTTTCTTT
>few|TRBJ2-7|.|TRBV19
CASSITASYEQYF
TGTGCCAGTAGTATTACAGCCTCCTACGAGCAGTACTTC
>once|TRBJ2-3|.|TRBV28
CASSLWGVGGENTDTQYF
TGTGCCAGCAGTCTATGGGGGGTAGGGGGCGAAAACACAGATACGCAGTATTTT
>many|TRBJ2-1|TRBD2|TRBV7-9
CASSLTSGNYNEQFF
TGTGCCAGCAGCTTAACTAGCGGGAACTACAATGAGCAGTTCTTC
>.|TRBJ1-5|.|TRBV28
CASRRGEELYQPQHF
TGTGCCAGTCGGAGGGGCGAGGAGCTTTATCAGCCCCAGCATTTT
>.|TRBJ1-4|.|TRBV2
CASSVEATNEKLFF
TGTGCCAGCAGTGTAGAGGCAACTAATGAAAAACTGTTTTTT
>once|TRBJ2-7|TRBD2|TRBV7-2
CASSLASGSGEQYF
TGTGCCAGCAGCTTAGCTAGCGGGAGTGGGGAGCAGTACTTC
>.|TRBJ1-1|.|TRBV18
CASSPSGGWNTEAFF
TGTGCCAGCTCACCATCCGGGGGGTGGAACACTGAAGCTTTCTTT
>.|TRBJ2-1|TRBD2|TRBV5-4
CASSLELADNEQFF
TGTGCCAGCAGCTTGGAGCTAGCGGACAATGAGCAGTTCTTC
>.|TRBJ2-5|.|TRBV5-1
CASSLELSAETQYF
TGCGCCAGCAGCTTGGAACTATCAGCGGAGACCCAGTACTTC
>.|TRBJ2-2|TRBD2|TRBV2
CASREGLAGGAGELFF
TGTGCCAGCAGAGAGGGACTAGCGGGGGGGGCCGGGGAGCTGTTTTTT
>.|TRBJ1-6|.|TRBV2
CASSAGKFDNSPLHF
TGTGCCAGCAGCGCGGGAAAGTTTGATAATTCACCCCTCCACTTT
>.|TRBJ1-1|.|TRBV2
CASRQSGENTEAFF
TGTGCCAGCAGGCAGAGCGGGGAAAACACTGAAGCTTTCTTT
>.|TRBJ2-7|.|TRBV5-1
CASSLALGEGNEQYF
TGCGCCAGCAGCCTCGCCCTGGGAGAAGGGAACGAGCAGTACTTC
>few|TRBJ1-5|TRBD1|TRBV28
CASSKYRGDQPQHF
TGTGCCAGCAGCAAATACAGGGGGGATCAGCCCCAGCATTTT
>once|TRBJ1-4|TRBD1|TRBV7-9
CASSEDRVLATNEKLFF
TGTGCCAGCAGCGAGGACAGGGTCCTTGCAACTAATGAAAAACTGTTTTTT
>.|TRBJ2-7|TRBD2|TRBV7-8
CASSLLIAGGEYEQYF
TGTGCCAGCAGCTTGCTAATAGCGGGAGGAGAATACGAGCAGTACTTC
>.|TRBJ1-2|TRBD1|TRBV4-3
CASSQDRFETGSAYGYTF
TGCGCCAGCAGCCAAGATCGATTTGAGACAGGGTCCGCGTATGGCTACACCTTC
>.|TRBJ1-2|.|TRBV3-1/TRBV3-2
CASSQIHGYTF
TGTGCCAGCAGTCAGATCCATGGCTACACCTTC
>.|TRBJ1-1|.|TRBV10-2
CASSETVPNTEAFF
TGCGCCAGCAGTGAGACGGTTCCGAACACTGAAGCTTTCTTT